One and the same sample provided the 20 T cell receptor beta chains below, sequenced in a study of OX40 agonist ivuxolimab in advanced cancers. Here immunoSEQ multiplex PCR was the method, and the copy in TCRdb shows in-frame clones only, minus some. This sample has about 70,000 clones, with just over 85% found just once. Here the sequenced sample was CD4+ or CD8+ T cells sorted from blood, taken in a trial of the OX40 agonist ivuxolimab. These receptors were taken from an adult with an advanced solid tumor such as melanoma, head and neck, liver or kidney cancer.

The chain links TRBV2 to TRBJ2-7; tentative D call: TRBD1 (6 bases). Germline CDR1 SNHLY, CDR2 FYNNEI. Trimming left V 6 bases short and J 9 bases short, with 15 bases between. This CDR3 region has 12 residues. CDR3: CASRDRAWGQYF. The CDR3 bases are TGTGCCAGCAGGGACAGAGCCTGGGGGCAGTACTTC.

The J gene is TRBJ1-2, the V gene TRBV27, with D perhaps TRBD1 (5 bases). The germline gives CDR1 MNHEY, CDR2 SMNVEV (reference sequence). V was clipped by 6 bases and J by 0 bases, with 17 bases between them. The CDR3 runs 16 residues. CDR3 in DNA: TGTGCCAGCAGGGGGGAGGCAGGGCGGGCTAACTATGGCTACACCTTC. This encodes CASRGEAGRANYGYTF.

V gene TRBV2 combines with J gene TRBJ2-3; TRBD2 agrees at 7 bases. With V trimmed by 4 bases and J by 2 bases, 6 bases remained unmatched. This CDR3 has 15 residues. Germline-derived CDR1 and CDR2 are SNHLY and FYNNEI. The CDR3 protein is CASSVDAGVTDTQYF. CDR3 coding DNA: TGTGCCAGCAGTGTTGATGCGGGGGTCACAGATACGCAGTATTTT. Drawing the rest from reference TRBV2 and TRBJ2-3, the complete variable domain is EPEVTQTPSHQVTQMGQEVILRCVPISNHLYFYWYRQILGQKVEFLVSFYNNEISEKSEIFDDQFSVERPDGSNFTLKIRSTKLEDSAMYFCASSVDAGVTDTQYFGPGTRLTVL.

The chain couples TRBV9 to TRBJ1-5; no clear D. The CDR3 spans 14 residues. CDR1 and CDR2 from the germline V gene are SGDLS and YYNGEE. V was cut by 3 bases and J by 0 bases, with 7 bases left in between. Written as DNA, the CDR3 is TGTGCCAGCAGCGCATACGATAGCAATCAGCCCCAGCATTTT. Translating it yields CASSAYDSNQPQHF.

The chain joins TRBV7-2 to TRBJ2-5; D gene uncertain. Per germline, CDR1 SGHTA and CDR2 FQGNSA. The ends were cut back, 1 base at V and 5 bases at J, with 14 bases in the middle. This CDR3 region has 15 residues. This CDR3 is CASSLVPAVGETQYF. CDR3 bases: TGTGCCAGCAGCTTAGTACCGGCAGTAGGCGAGACCCAGTACTTC.

CDR3: CASSPSGVNEKLFF. CDR3 DNA sequence: TGTGCCAGCAGCCCTTCGGGGGTAAATGAAAAACTGTTTTTT. This sequence joins TRBV5-5 and TRBJ1-4, with TRBD1 as a possible D gene (5 bases). Germline V gene sequence: CDR1 SGHKS, CDR2 YYEKEE (reference sequence). This CDR3 comprises 14 residues. V lost 4 bases to trimming and J lost 5 bases, with 12 bases between them.

CDR3 protein: CASSQDRTSVGELFF. CDR3 nucleotides: TGTGCCAGCAGCCAAGACCGGACATCGGTCGGGGAGCTGTTTTTT. The chain couples TRBV7-9 to TRBJ2-2; TRBD1 might be the D (5 bases). This CDR3 region has 15 residues. Between the trimmed V and J ends, which lost 5 bases and 7 bases, there was a span of 17 bases. Germline V gives CDR1 SEHNR, CDR2 FQNEAQ (reference sequence).

V gene TRBV7-2 combines with J gene TRBJ2-5, with D hard to call. Germline lookup yields CDR1 SGHTA and CDR2 FQGNSA. V was shortened by 5 bases and J by 0 bases, with 4 bases between the two germline ends. This CDR3 spans 12 amino acids. The CDR3 nucleotides read TGTGCCAGCAGCCCCCACCAAGAGACCCAGTACTTC. It codes for CASSPHQETQYF.

This clone was observed a single time. The chain combines TRBV19 with TRBJ2-7; 7 nucleotides match TRBD2. The CDR3 loop spans 16 amino acids. V shed 5 bases and J 2 bases; nucleotides not matched to a gene: 12. Germline V gives CDR1 LNHDA, CDR2 SQIVND (reference sequence). CDR3 coding DNA: TGTGCCAGTAGTCTCCGGGGCCGGGAGGACCCCTACGAGCAGTACTTC. As protein: CASSLRGREDPYEQYF.

V usage is TRBV19 and J usage is TRBJ2-2; TRBD1 or TRBD2 may be the D gene (5 bases each). The CDR3 totals 15 residues. With 3 bases removed from V and 2 bases from J, the gap between germline ends came to 10 bases. CDR1 LNHDA and CDR2 SQIVND come from the germline V gene (reference sequence). CDR3 DNA: TGTGCCAGTAGTATGCAGGGAGTAAACACCGGGGAGCTGTTTTTT. This gives the protein CASSMQGVNTGELFF.

CDR3 loop: CASRRDRALFF. CDR3 DNA sequence: TGTGCCAGCCGCCGGGACAGGGCCCTGTTCTTC. The V and J genes are TRBV27 and TRBJ2-1; 9 bases fit TRBD1. This CDR3 is built from 11 residues. Germline V CDR1 and CDR2: MNHEY, SMNVEV (reference sequence). V trimming: 8 bases; J trimming: 15 bases; junction bases outside the gene matches: 8.

The chain combines TRBV29-1 with TRBJ1-2, with a possible D match to TRBD1 (5 bases). The germline V and J ends were trimmed by 6 bases and 4 bases, with 12 bases remaining between them. Germline V gives CDR1 SQVTM, CDR2 ANQGSEA. The CDR3 has 12 amino acids. CDR3 in DNA: TGCAGCGTAGAATCGACAGCCTATGGCTACACCTTC. It is translated as CSVESTAYGYTF.

This clone has just one count. The chain employs TRBV18 and TRBJ1-5, with D unclear. Trimming removed 2 bases at V and 4 bases at J, with 15 bases between. Germline values: CDR1 KGHSH, CDR2 LQKENI. This CDR3 comprises 16 residues. The CDR3 nucleotides are TGTGCCAGCTCACCAGCCAGGCAGCTGAGTAATCAGCCCCAGCATTTT. It is translated as CASSPARQLSNQPQHF.

V is TRBV28 and J is TRBJ2-3; tentatively, D is TRBD2 (6 bases). The ends were cut back, 7 bases at V and 3 bases at J, with 11 bases in the middle. The V gene's germline CDR1 is MDHEN and CDR2 SYDVKM. CDR3 length: 13 amino acids. CDR3 sequence: CASKVRGTDTQYF. The CDR3 nucleotides read TGTGCCAGCAAGGTGCGGGGTACAGATACGCAGTATTTT.

The chain uses TRBV29-1 and TRBJ1-2; tentatively, D is TRBD1 (5 bases). Trimming pared 3 bases from V and 7 bases from J, leaving 9 bases between. The CDR3 spans 11 residues. CDR1 and CDR2 from the germline V gene are SQVTM and ANQGSEA. CDR3 nucleotides: TGCAGCGTTGACCCGGGGGGTGGCTACACCTTC. Amino acids: CSVDPGGGYTF.

The V call is TRBV6-5, the J call TRBJ1-1; D might be TRBD1 (5 bases). Germline CDR1 and CDR2: MNHEY and SVGAGI. V lost 6 bases and J lost 1, with 9 bases in between. The CDR3 has 13 residues. Here the CDR3 reads CASRWGGNTEAFF. Here the CDR3 DNA reads TGTGCCAGCAGGTGGGGCGGGAACACTGAAGCTTTCTTT.

The CDR3 DNA follows: TGTGCCAGTAGTCCCCAAGGACTGACTGTCGGGGATACGCAGTATTTT. This translates into CASSPQGLTVGDTQYF. The chain recombines TRBV19 with TRBJ2-3, with TRBD2 as a possible D gene (5 bases). Per germline, CDR1 LNHDA and CDR2 SQIVND (reference sequence). The CDR3 has 16 amino acids. V was trimmed by 5 bases and J by 6 bases, leaving 21 bases between them.

This chain connects TRBV6-1 to TRBJ1-2; maybe TRBD1 (6 bases). The CDR3 sequence is 12 residues long. Germline CDR1 reads MNHNS; CDR2 reads SASEGT. The ends were cut back, 8 bases at V and 5 bases at J, with 12 bases in the middle. CDR3 sequence reads: CASLAGAYGYTF. The CDR3 coding sequence is TGTGCCAGCCTAGCAGGGGCTTATGGCTACACCTTC.

This clone was observed a single time. V gene TRBV29-1 combines with J gene TRBJ2-2; 8 positions match TRBD1. V trimming: 7 bases; J trimming: 4 bases; junction bases outside the gene matches: 2. From germline, CDR1 is SQVTM and CDR2 ANQGSEA. This CDR3 has 12 residues. The CDR3 nucleotides read TGCAGCGCCGGACAGGGCACCGGGGAGCTGTTTTTT. It is translated as CSAGQGTGELFF.

The chain combines TRBV7-9 with TRBJ2-7; D gene ambiguous. The germline gives CDR1 SEHNR, CDR2 FQNEAQ (reference sequence). Trimming stripped 5 bases from V and 5 bases from J, with 16 bases between. This CDR3 comprises 14 residues. The CDR3 DNA sequence: TGTGCCAGCAGCCTACAAGGGTTTGCCCACGAGCAGTACTTC. It specifies CASSLQGFAHEQYF. Filled out from reference TRBV7-9 and TRBJ2-7, the complete variable domain reads DTGVSQNPRHKITKRGQNVTFRCDPISEHNRLYWYRQTLGQGPEFLTYFQNEAQLEKSRLLSDRFSAERPKGSFSTLEIQRTEQGDSAMYLCASSLQGFAHEQYFGPGTRLTVT.